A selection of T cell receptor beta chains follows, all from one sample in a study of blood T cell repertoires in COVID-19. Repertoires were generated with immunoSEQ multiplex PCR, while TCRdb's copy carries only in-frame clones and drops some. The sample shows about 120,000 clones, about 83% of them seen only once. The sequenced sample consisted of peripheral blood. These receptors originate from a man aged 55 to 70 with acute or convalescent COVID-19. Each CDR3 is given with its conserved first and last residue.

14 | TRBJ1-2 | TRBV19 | CASSTRGSNYGYTF
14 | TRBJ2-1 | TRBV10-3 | CAISEGLAKNEQFF
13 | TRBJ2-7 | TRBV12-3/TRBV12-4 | CASSFGGSVEQYF
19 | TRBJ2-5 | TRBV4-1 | CASSQGNLEAGGPLETQYF
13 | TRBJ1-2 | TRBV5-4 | CASSGAQGGGYTF
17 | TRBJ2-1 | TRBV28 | CASSSRLSGSPTDEQFF
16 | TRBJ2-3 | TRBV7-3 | CASSTSGGSSTDTQYF
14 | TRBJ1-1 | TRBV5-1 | CASSFQREHTEAFF
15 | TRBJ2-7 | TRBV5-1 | CASSRQGLVSGEQYF
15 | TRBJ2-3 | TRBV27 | CASSFNAGPTDTQYF
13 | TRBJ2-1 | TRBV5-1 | CASRIGDNNEQFF
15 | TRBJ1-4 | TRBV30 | CAWSSAQLLNEKLFF
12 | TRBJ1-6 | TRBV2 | CASSEQNSPLHF
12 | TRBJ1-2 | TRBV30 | CAWSVYRAGYTF
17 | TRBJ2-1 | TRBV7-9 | CASSPPARLAVYNEQFF
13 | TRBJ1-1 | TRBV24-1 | CATSTHRGPEAFF
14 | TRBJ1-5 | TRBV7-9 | CASSLSGSGQPQHF
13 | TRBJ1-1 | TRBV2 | CASSTGRDTEAFF
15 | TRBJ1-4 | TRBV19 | CASSIGGVIGEKLFF
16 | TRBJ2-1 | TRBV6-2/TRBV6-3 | CASSYPGLAESGEQFF
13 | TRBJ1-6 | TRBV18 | CASSPFGRSPLHF
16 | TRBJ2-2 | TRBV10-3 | CAISERQAVNTGELFF
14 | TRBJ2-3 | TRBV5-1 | CASSLDRGTDTQYF
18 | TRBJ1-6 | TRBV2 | CASSEYVTGRSYNSPLHF
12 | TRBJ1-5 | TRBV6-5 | CASSTGFQPQHF
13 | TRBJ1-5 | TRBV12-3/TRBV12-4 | CASSSSGNQPQHF
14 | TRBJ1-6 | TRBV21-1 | CASSKAPKNSPLHF
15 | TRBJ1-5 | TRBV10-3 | CAISEGQGINQPQHF
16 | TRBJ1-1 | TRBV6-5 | CASSYSGGSAGTEAFF
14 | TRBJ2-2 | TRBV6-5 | CASSPRGGPGELFF
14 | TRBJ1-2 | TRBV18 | CASSPGTGEDGYTF
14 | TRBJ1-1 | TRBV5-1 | CASSLQDPNTEAFF
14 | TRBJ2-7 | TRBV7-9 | CASSRGGRPYEQYF
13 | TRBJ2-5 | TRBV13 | CASSLYGRQTQYF
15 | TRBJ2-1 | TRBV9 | CASSPTSGTHDEQFF
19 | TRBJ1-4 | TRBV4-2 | CASSQDLVTSGGFNEKLFF
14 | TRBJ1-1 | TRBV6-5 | CASRAGQGVTEAFF